This T cell receptor (beta chain) emerged from a study of blood T cells in healthy people across ages. In the study overall: Every two T cells gave about one barcoded beta molecule via template switching.

Each sample gave at least 6.5 million isolated PBMCs. Germline loops: CDR1 MNHEY, CDR2 SVGEGT. The CDR3 consists of 13 residues. Sample-barcoded 5' priming and a J-beta primer mix drove a second PCR of roughly 7 to 11 cycles. The template-switch adaptor was a 5' adaptor with 12 random nucleotides. It tagged each cDNA molecule. In TCRdb, the 5' RACE reads were re-called with MiXCR into one record per CDR3 protein. The sample has over 1,200,000 distinct CDR3 sequences; approximately 59% are singletons. Only a few counts were recorded for this clonotype. This TCR was sampled from a man between 18 and 35 years old in good health. V usage is TRBV6-2 or TRBV6-3 and J usage is TRBJ2-5; weak D call: TRBD1 (6 bases). The DNA end lines up better with TRBJ2-7; the J call may be wrong. What was sequenced was blood. Here the CDR3 reads CASSSRGQIEQYF. The CDR3 DNA reads as TGTGCCAGCAGCTCCCGTGGACAGATCGAGCAGTACTTC.